A selection of T cell receptor beta chains follows, all from one sample in a study of T-cell reconstitution after alpha-beta-depleted transplantation in children. TCRdb independently ran MiXCR on the PCR reads; one entry per CDR3 protein. This table has tens of thousands of distinct CDR3 sequences, 4.9% appearing once. The material sequenced was PBMCs, mostly from graft donor cells, taken 180 days after TCRalphabeta/CD19-depleted stem cell transplant. These receptors all come from a boy in the first two years of life who had a stem cell transplant for acute myeloid leukemia, so the T cells may come from the graft donor. The CDR3 runs from the conserved cysteine through the conserved F or W. A D gene is named only where the DNA matches it firmly. Expanded clones are given a class, and other clones once, few, many or no size at all.

TRBV19	13	TRBJ1-1	TRBD1	many	CASSGQVGTEAFF	TGTGCCAGTAGTGGACAGGTGGGCACTGAAGCTTTCTTT
TRBV29-1	15	TRBJ1-1	.	many	CSVDTVGQRNTEAFF	TGCAGCGTTGATACAGTTGGACAGCGGAACACTGAAGCTTTCTTT
TRBV6-1	15	TRBJ2-5	TRBD1	many	CASSALGQVFGTQYF	TGTGCCAGCAGTGCTCTAGGACAGGTTTTTGGGACCCAGTACTTC
TRBV18	15	TRBJ1-5	.	many	CASSPTGRGNQPQHF	TGTGCCAGCTCCCCGACAGGACGGGGCAATCAGCCCCAGCATTTT
TRBV7-2	15	TRBJ1-5	.	many	CASSLVGAGNQPQHF	TGTGCCAGCAGCCTGGTGGGGGCCGGCAATCAGCCCCAGCATTTT
TRBV4-3	16	TRBJ1-2	.	many	CASSRTFQGSNYGYTF	TGCGCCAGCAGCCGGACCTTTCAGGGATCTAACTATGGCTACACCTTC
TRBV10-3	14	TRBJ2-1	TRBD2	many	CATTLAGGYNEQFF	TGTGCCACCACACTAGCGGGGGGTTACAATGAGCAGTTCTTC
TRBV12-3/TRBV12-4	16	TRBJ1-2	.	many	CASSPRTVPGVYGYTF	TGTGCCAGCAGTCCCCGGACAGTCCCAGGAGTGTATGGCTACACCTTC
TRBV11-3	15	TRBJ1-2	.	many	CASSLSRDGEYGYTF	TGTGCCAGCAGCCTATCCCGGGACGGCGAGTATGGCTACACCTTC
TRBV12-3/TRBV12-4	18	TRBJ1-5	TRBD1	many	CASSLYGRGAVRNQPQHF	TGTGCCAGCAGTTTATACGGCAGGGGGGCAGTGCGAAATCAGCCCCAGCATTTT
TRBV6-5	15	TRBJ2-1	TRBD2	many	CASSYGAGGRTEQFF	TGTGCCAGCAGTTACGGGGCGGGGGGCCGGACTGAGCAGTTCTTC
TRBV20-1	14	TRBJ1-2	.	many	CSARDLTESYGYTF	TGCAGTGCTAGAGATCTTACCGAGTCGTATGGCTACACCTTC
TRBV11-1	15	TRBJ1-1	.	many	CASSLILGELTEAFF	TGTGCCAGCAGCTTAATACTTGGGGAACTCACTGAAGCTTTCTTT
TRBV7-6	15	TRBJ1-2	.	many	CASSPLVSGADGYTF	TGTGCCAGCAGCCCGTTAGTGTCGGGGGCAGATGGCTACACCTTC
TRBV12-3/TRBV12-4	13	TRBJ2-1	.	many	CATDRSPGDEQFF	TGTGCCACAGACAGGTCCCCGGGCGATGAGCAGTTCTTC
TRBV12-3/TRBV12-4	15	TRBJ2-5	.	many	CASRSDGGGEETQYF	TGTGCCAGCAGGTCTGACGGGGGCGGGGAAGAGACCCAGTACTTC
TRBV12-3/TRBV12-4	18	TRBJ2-4	TRBD2	many	CASSLGVAGGTLKNIQYF	TGTGCCAGCAGTTTAGGGGTAGCGGGGGGGACACTCAAAAACATTCAGTACTTC
TRBV27	11	TRBJ2-7	.	many	CASSSGSEQYF	TGTGCCAGCAGTTCTGGGAGCGAGCAGTACTTC
TRBV11-3	13	TRBJ1-1	.	many	CASSLRETTEAFF	TGTGCCAGCAGCTTAAGGGAGACCACTGAAGCTTTCTTT
TRBV5-1	15	TRBJ2-3	.	many	CASSRQVFVPDTQYF	TGCGCCAGCAGCCGGCAGGTTTTTGTGCCTGATACGCAGTATTTT
TRBV3-1	14	TRBJ1-2	.	many	CASSPGHLNYGYTF	TGTGCCAGCAGCCCGGGACATCTTAACTATGGCTACACCTTC
TRBV20-1	14	TRBJ2-2	.	many	CSARNGSYTGELFF	TGCAGTGCTAGGAATGGGTCATACACCGGGGAGCTGTTTTTT
TRBV10-3	15	TRBJ2-4	.	many	CAISESIVGENIQYF	TGTGCCATCAGTGAGTCGATCGTTGGGGAAAACATTCAGTACTTC
TRBV4-1	13	TRBJ2-4	.	many	CASLDLAKNIQYF	TGCGCCAGCCTCGACTTAGCCAAAAACATTCAGTACTTC
TRBV7-9	16	TRBJ2-1	.	many	CASSLGVGESYNEQFF	TGTGCCAGCAGCTTAGGGGTTGGGGAATCCTACAATGAGCAGTTCTTC
TRBV7-9	13	TRBJ2-2	.	many	CASSLGPGRELFF	TGTGCCAGCAGCTTAGGACCCGGCCGGGAGCTGTTTTTT
TRBV6-6	14	TRBJ1-1	.	many	CASSSRGPEPKAFF	TGTGCCAGCAGTTCTAGGGGCCCAGAACCTAAAGCTTTCTTT
TRBV12-3/TRBV12-4	15	TRBJ2-2	.	many	CASSPPPANTGELFF	TGTGCCAGCAGCCCCCCCCCGGCGAACACCGGGGAGCTGTTTTTT
TRBV11-3	16	TRBJ2-1	TRBD2	many	CASSLVAGGRYNEQFF	TGTGCCAGCAGCTTGGTAGCGGGGGGGCGATACAATGAGCAGTTCTTC
TRBV19	15	TRBJ2-5	TRBD1	many	CASSILTGGEETQYF	TGTGCCAGTAGTATACTTACAGGGGGCGAAGAGACCCAGTACTTC
TRBV12-3/TRBV12-4	14	TRBJ2-3	.	many	CASNRDGSTDTQYF	TGTGCCAGCAACCGGGACGGCAGCACAGATACGCAGTATTTT
TRBV6-2/TRBV6-3	15	TRBJ2-7	.	many	CASSDYSTGSYEQYF	TGTGCCAGCAGTGACTACTCCACAGGGTCCTACGAGCAGTACTTC
TRBV12-3/TRBV12-4	15	TRBJ2-5	TRBD1	many	CASSLNNRGMETQYF	TGTGCCAGCAGTCTAAATAACAGGGGTATGGAGACCCAGTACTTC
TRBV2	14	TRBJ2-2	TRBD1	many	CASSDRANTGELFF	TGTGCCAGCAGCGACAGGGCGAACACCGGGGAGCTGTTTTTT
TRBV19	13	TRBJ2-1	.	.	CASSIWGIDEQFF	TGTGCCAGTAGTATTTGGGGGATCGATGAGCAGTTCTTC
TRBV7-6	15	TRBJ2-4	TRBD1	many	CASSPGTGYTNIQYF	TGTGCCAGCAGCCCTGGGACAGGGTATACAAACATTCAGTACTTC